Sequencing of this T cell receptor beta chain was carried out in a study of T cells after yellow fever vaccination. Background on the study: SMART-Seq v4 Ultra Low Input served to prepare low-cell-number fractions. Study-wide results and caveats: Abundant bulk-population clonotypes could contaminate the FACS-sorted repertoires. Most clones from primary vaccination were detected again post-booster (roughly 96% CD4, about 85% CD8).

Template switching with 5'RACE generated the TCR cDNA and added a universal primer site and UMIs. One entry per CDR3 protein, called by TCRdb with MiXCR from the 5' RACE reads. The sample holds some 350,000 distinct CDR3 sequences, approximately 4.2% seen once. Germline loops: CDR1 SGHTA, CDR2 FQGNSA. CDR3 length equals 15 residues. The ends were cut back, 1 base at V and 3 bases at J, with 13 bases in the middle. This clonotype was seen a handful of times. Its specificity is unknown. This clonotype was sampled from a man aged 18 to 35 who received the YFV17D yellow fever vaccine. The genes are TRBV7-2 and TRBJ2-7; D may match TRBD1 or TRBD2 (6 bases each). The sample here was PBMCs, taken 5 days after the yellow fever booster vaccination. The CDR3 DNA is TGTGCCAGCAGCTTAGTCGCAGGAGGGGGCTACGAGCAGTACTTC. Translated: CASSLVAGGGYEQYF.